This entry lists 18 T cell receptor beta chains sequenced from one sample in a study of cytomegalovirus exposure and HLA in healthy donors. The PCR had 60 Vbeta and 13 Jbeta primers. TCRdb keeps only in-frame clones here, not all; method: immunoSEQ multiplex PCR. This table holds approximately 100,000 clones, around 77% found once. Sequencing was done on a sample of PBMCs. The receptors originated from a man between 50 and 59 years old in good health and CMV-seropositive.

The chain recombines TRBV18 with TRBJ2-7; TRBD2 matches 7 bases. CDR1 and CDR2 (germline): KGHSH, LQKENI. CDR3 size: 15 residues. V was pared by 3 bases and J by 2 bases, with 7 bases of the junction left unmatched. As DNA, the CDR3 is TGTGCCAGCTCACCGACGGGGAGGGGCCCCTACGAGCAGTACTTC. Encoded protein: CASSPTGRGPYEQYF.

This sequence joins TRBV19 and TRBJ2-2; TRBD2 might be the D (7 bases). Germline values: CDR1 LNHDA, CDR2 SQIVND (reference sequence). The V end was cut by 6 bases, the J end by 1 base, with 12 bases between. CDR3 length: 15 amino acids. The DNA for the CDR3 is TGTGCCAGTAGGAACGGGGGGCAGAACACCGGGGAGCTGTTTTTT. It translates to CASRNGGQNTGELFF.

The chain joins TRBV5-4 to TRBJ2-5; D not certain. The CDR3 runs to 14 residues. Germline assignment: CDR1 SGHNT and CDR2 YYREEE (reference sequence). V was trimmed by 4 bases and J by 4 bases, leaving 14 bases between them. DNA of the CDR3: TGTGCCAGCAGCCCGGGTGTAGAGCCAGAGACCCAGTACTTC. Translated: CASSPGVEPETQYF. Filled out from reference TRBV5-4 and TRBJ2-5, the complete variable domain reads ETGVTQSPTHLIKTRGQQVTLRCSSQSGHNTVSWYQQALGQGPQFIFQYYREEENGRGNFPPRFSGLQFPNYSSELNVNALELDDSALYLCASSPGVEPETQYFGPGTRLLVL.

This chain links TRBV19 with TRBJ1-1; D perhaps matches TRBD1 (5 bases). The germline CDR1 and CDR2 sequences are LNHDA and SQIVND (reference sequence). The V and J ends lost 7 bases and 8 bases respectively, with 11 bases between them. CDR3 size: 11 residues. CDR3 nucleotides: TGTGCCAGTATTCTCAGACAGGAAGCTTTCTTT. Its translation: CASILRQEAFF.

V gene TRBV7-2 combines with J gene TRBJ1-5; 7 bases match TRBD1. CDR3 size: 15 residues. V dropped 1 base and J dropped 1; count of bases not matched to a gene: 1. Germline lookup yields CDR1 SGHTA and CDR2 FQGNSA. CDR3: CASSLEGASNQPQHF. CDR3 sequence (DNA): TGTGCCAGCAGCTTAGAGGGGGCAAGCAATCAGCCCCAGCATTTT.

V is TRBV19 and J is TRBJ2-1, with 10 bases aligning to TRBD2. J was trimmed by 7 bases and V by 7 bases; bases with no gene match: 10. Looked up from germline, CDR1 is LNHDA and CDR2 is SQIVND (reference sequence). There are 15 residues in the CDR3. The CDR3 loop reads CASTESGRAGNEQFF. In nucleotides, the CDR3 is TGTGCCAGTACCGAAAGCGGGAGGGCGGGGAATGAGCAGTTCTTC.

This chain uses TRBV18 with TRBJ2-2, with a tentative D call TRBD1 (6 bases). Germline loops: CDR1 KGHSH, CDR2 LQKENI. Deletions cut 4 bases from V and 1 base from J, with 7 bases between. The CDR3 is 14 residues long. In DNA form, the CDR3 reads TGTGCCAGCTCACACAGGGAGAACACCGGGGAGCTGTTTTTT. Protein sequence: CASSHRENTGELFF. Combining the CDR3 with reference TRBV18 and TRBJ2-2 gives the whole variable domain NAGVMQNPRHLVRRRGQEARLRCSPMKGHSHVYWYRQLPEEGLKFMVYLQKENIIDESGMPKERFSAEFPKEGPSILRIQQVVRGDSAAYFCASSHRENTGELFFGEGSRLTVL.

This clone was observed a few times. CDR3 sequence reads: CASSFPGQGDEKLFF. CDR3 DNA sequence: TGTGCCAGCAGCTTTCCGGGACAGGGGGATGAAAAACTGTTTTTT. The V and J genes are TRBV5-6 and TRBJ1-4, with 11 nucleotides matching TRBD1. Per germline, CDR1 SGHDT and CDR2 YYEEEE. The length of the CDR3 is 15 residues. Trimming at V came to 2 bases and at J to 6 bases, leaving 3 bases not matched to a gene.

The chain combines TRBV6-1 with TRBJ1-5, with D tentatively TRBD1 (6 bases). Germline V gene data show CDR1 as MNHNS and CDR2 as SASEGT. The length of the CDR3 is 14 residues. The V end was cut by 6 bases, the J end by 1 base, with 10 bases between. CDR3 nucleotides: TGTGCCAGCAGCTACACAGGGAGCAATCAGCCCCAGCATTTT. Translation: CASSYTGSNQPQHF.

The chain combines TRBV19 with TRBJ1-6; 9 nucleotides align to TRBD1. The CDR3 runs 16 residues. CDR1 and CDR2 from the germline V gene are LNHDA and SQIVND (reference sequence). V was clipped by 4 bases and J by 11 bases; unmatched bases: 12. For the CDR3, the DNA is TGTGCCAGTAGTAATTGGGACAGGGTCCTGAGAGCACCCCTCCACTTT. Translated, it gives CASSNWDRVLRAPLHF.

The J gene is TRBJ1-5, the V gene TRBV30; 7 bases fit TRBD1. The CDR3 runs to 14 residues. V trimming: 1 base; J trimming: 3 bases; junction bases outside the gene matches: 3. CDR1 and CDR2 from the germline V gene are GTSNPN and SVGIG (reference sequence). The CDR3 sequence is CAWSGDRNNQPQHF. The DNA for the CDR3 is TGTGCCTGGAGTGGGGACAGAAACAATCAGCCCCAGCATTTT.

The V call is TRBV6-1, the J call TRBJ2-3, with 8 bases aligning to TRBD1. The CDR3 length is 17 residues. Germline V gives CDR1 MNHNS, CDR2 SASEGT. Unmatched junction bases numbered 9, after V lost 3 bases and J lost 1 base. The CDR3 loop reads CASSDRAGGEGTDTQYF. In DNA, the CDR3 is TGTGCCAGCAGTGACCGAGCAGGGGGCGAAGGCACAGATACGCAGTATTTT.

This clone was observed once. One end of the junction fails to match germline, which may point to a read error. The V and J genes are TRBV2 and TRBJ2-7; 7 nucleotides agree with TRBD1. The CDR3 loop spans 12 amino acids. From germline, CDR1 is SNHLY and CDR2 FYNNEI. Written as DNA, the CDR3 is TGTGCCAGCAGTGAAACGGGACAGTCGAGGCACTTC. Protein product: CASSETGQSRHF.

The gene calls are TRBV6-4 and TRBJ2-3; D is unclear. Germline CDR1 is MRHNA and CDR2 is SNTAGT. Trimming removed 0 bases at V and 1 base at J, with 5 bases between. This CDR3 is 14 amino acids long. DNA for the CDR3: TGTGCCAGCAGTGACTCCTTAGGCACAGATACGCAGTATTTT. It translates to CASSDSLGTDTQYF.

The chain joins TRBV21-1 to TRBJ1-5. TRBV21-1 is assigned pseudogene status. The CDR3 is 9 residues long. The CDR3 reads CASNLTGHF. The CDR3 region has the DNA TGTGCCAGCAATTTAACGGGGCATTTT.

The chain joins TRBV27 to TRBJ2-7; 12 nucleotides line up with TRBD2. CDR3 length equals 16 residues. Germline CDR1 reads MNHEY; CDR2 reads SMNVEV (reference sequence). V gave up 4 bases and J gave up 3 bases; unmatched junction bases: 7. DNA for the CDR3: TGTGCCAGCAGTTCCACGACTAGCGGGAGTCTCTACGAGCAGTACTTC. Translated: CASSSTTSGSLYEQYF.

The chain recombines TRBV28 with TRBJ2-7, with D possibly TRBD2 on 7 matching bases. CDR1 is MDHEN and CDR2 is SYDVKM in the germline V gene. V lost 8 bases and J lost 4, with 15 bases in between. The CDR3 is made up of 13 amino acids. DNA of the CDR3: TGTGCCAGCCTGGGGGGGGCTGCGTACGAGCAGTACTTC. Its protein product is CASLGGAAYEQYF.

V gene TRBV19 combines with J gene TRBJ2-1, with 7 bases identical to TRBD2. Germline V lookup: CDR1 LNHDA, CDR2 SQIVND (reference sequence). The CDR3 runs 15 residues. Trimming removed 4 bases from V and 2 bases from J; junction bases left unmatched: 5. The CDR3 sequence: CASSKISGPYNEQFF. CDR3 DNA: TGTGCCAGTAGTAAAATTAGCGGGCCCTACAATGAGCAGTTCTTC.